The clone carrying this T cell receptor beta chain was counted ten times or more. Its antigen remains unidentified. Germline CDR1 is SGHRS and CDR2 is YFSETQ. With 0 bases removed from V and 5 bases from J, the gap between germline ends came to 5 bases. The CDR3 length is 12 residues. Semi-nested PCR with Nested Universal Primer A followed constant-region reverse priming of full-length variable regions. TCRdb called the 5' RACE reads again in MiXCR, with one record for every CDR3 protein. The sample carries 50,000 to 70,000 distinct CDR3 sequences, about a fifth recorded once. Study findings and constraints: In terms of TCR gene usage, tumor memory CD4+ T cells clustered together with blood and lymph node memory CD4+ cells, as well as with lymph node naive CD4+ cells.

The sorted Tregs were CD4+CD25+CD127-/low cells. The chain employs TRBV5-1 and TRBJ1-2; D gene ambiguous. The receptor was isolated from a female donor with breast cancer. Sequencing was carried out using tumor-infiltrating Tregs sorted from the breast tumor. In DNA form, the CDR3 reads TGCGCCAGCAGCTTGGACAGATATGGCTACACCTTC. It is translated as CASSLDRYGYTF.